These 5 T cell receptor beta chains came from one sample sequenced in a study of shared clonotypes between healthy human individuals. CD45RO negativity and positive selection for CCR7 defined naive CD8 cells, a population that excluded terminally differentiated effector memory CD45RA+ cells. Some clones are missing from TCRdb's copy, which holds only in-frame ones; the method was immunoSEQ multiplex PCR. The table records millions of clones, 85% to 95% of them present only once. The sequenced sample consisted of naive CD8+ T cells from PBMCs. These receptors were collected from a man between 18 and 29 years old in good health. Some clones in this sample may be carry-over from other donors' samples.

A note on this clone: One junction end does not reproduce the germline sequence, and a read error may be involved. CDR3 DNA: TGTGCCACCAGTGGTGGGGGAGGCCTTGCAGATACGCAGTATTTT. It is translated as CATSGGGGLADTQYF. The gene calls are TRBV28 and TRBJ2-3; D is perhaps TRBD2 (6 bases). CDR1 and CDR2 (germline): MDHEN, SYDVKM. CDR3 length: 15 amino acids.

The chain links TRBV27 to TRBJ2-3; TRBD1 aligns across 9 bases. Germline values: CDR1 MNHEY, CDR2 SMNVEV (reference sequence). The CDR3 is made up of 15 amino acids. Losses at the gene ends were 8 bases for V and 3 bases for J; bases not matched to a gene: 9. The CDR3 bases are TGTGCCAGCGTTGGGAACAGGGGGCTGACAGATACGCAGTATTTT. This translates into CASVGNRGLTDTQYF.

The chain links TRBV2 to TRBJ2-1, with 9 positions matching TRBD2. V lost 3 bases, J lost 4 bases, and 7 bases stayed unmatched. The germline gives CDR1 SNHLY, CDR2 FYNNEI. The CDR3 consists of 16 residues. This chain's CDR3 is CASSDQLTSGYNEQFF. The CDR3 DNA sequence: TGTGCCAGCAGTGACCAGCTGACTAGCGGATACAATGAGCAGTTCTTC.

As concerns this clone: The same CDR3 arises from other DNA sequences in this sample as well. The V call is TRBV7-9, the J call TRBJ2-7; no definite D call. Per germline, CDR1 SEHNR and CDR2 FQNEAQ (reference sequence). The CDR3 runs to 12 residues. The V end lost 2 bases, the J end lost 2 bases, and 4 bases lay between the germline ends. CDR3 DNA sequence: TGTGCCAGCAGCTTACCCCCCTACGAGCAGTACTTC. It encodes CASSLPPYEQYF.

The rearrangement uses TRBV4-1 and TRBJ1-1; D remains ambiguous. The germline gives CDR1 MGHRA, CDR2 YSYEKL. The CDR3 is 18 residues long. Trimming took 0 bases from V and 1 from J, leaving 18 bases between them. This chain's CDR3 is CASSQELVGQNWNTEAFF. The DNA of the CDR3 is TGCGCCAGCAGCCAAGAGCTTGTAGGGCAGAATTGGAACACTGAAGCTTTCTTT.